The source of this T cell receptor (beta chain) is a study of cytomegalovirus exposure and HLA in healthy donors. This clone showed up just once. V was pared by 8 bases and J by 7 bases, with 27 bases between. Germline values: CDR1 MNHEY, CDR2 SMNVEV (reference sequence). This CDR3 has 16 amino acids. PCR amplification relied on 60 Vbeta primers (plus 13 Jbeta primers). Sequenced by immunoSEQ multiplex PCR; TCRdb stores in-frame clones only, minus some. The data hold 110,000 to 150,000 clones, with about four fifths observed a single time. The specimen was PBMCs. This TCR came from a young man in good health and CMV-seropositive. The chain has TRBV27 and TRBJ2-7, with a weak D call TRBD2 (6 bases). CDR3 residues: CASSSGVGFPRLEQYF. The CDR3 region has the DNA TGTGCCAGCTCCTCGGGGGTTGGGTTCCCTAGGTTGGAGCAGTACTTC.